This T cell receptor beta chain was sequenced for a study of T cell repertoires in cytomegalovirus infection (dated by TCRdb to about 2019). About the investigation overall: The HLA type of each donor mattered for the analysis, because public TCR beta signatures pointed to carriage of CMV infection along with the matching HLA type. Findings and caveats that apply to the study as a whole: In both this cohort and an independent cohort of 350 to 400 donors, the cumulative frequency of public TCR beta family members distinguished carriers of CMV infection plus the relevant HLA type. The ex vivo response was dominated by HLA-C-restricted CMV-specific TCR beta clonotypes, which also provided the single most frequent clonotype in two of eight donors.

Sequencing was carried out with an Illumina HiSeq 1500. TCRdb ran its own pipeline on the public reads, namely fastp trimming at Q25 and MiXCR clone calling, and kept in-frame beta chains. A single entry per CDR3 protein holds the most common genes and DNA from its merged rows. Counted in this sample were about 530,000 distinct CDR3 sequences; roughly 29% of them appeared once. The ten largest clones take up roughly 13% of the sample. This clonotype was seen at least ten times. Its specific antigen is unknown. Per-nucleotide qualities are absent, and no much larger clonotype sits a single base away. The receptor comes from a human donor in good health (CMV status not recorded). Some clones in this sample may be carry-over from other donors' samples. The material sequenced was PBMCs.

The CDR3 loop reads CASSSGLRNNEQFF. Read as DNA, the sequence is TGTGCCAGCAGTTCGGGACTCCGAAACAATGAGCAGTTCTTC. The chain uses TRBV7-3 and TRBJ2-1; D gene: possibly TRBD2, on 6 matching bases. The junction carries 14 bases between V and J, which are trimmed by 6 bases and 5 bases respectively. In the germline V gene, CDR1 corresponds to SGHTA and CDR2 to FQGTGA. The CDR3 runs 14 amino acids, cysteine and phenylalanine included. Of all the DNA, just the CDR3 is kept, 42 bases in frame from base 1. The variable domain in full, with residues beyond the CDR3 obtained from the reference TRBV7-3 and TRBJ2-1 genes, is GAGVSQTPSNKVTEKGKYVELRCDPISGHTALYWYRQSLGQGPEFLIYFQGTGAADDSGLPNDRFFAVRPEGSVSTLKIQRTERGDSAVYLCASSSGLRNNEQFFGPGTRLTVL.